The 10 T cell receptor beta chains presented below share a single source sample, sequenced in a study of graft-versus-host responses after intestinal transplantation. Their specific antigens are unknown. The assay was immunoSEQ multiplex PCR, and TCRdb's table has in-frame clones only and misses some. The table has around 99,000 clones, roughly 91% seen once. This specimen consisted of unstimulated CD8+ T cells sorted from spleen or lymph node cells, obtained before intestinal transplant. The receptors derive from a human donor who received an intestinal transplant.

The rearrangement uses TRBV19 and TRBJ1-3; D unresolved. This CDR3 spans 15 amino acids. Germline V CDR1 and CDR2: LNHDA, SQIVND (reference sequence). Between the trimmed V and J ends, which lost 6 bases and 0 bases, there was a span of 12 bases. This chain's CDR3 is CASSLPGYSGNTIYF. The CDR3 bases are TGTGCCAGTAGCCTTCCAGGTTACTCTGGAAACACCATATATTTT.

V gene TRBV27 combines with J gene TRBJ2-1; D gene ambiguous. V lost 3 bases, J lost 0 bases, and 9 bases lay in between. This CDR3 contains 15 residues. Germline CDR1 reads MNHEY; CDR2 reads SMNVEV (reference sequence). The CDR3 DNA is TGTGCCAGCAGTTTGGTCCGTAGCTCCTACAATGAGCAGTTCTTC. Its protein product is CASSLVRSSYNEQFF.

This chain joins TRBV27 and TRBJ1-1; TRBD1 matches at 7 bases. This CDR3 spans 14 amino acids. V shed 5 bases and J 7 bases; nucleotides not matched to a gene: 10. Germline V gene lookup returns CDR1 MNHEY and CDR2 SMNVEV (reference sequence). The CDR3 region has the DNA TGTGCCAGCAGTACCCCGACAGGGAACTTTGAAGCTTTCTTT. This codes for CASSTPTGNFEAFF.

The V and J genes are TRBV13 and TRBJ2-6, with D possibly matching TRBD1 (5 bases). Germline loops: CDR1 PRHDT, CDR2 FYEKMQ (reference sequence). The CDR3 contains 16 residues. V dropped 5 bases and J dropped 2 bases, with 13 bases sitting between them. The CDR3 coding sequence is TGTGCCAGCAGCGCGCTCACAGGACCTGGGGCCAACGTCCTGACTTTC. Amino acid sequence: CASSALTGPGANVLTF.

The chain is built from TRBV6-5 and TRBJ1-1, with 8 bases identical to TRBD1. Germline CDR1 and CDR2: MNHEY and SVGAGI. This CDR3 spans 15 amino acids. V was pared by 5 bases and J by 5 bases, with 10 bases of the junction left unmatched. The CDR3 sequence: CASSTPEQGETEAFF. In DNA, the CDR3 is TGTGCCAGCAGTACCCCCGAACAGGGGGAAACTGAAGCTTTCTTT.

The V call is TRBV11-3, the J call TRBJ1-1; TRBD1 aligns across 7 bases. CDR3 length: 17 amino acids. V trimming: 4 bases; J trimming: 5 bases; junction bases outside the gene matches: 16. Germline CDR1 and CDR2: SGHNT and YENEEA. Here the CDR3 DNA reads TGTGCCAGCAGCTCCCGACCGGGACAGAGGCCCGCGACTGAAGCTTTCTTT. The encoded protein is CASSSRPGQRPATEAFF.

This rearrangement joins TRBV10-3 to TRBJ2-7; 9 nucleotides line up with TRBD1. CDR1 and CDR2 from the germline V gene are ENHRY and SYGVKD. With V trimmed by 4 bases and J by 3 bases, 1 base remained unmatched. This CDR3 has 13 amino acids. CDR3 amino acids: CAISVGQGYEQYF. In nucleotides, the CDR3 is TGTGCCATCAGTGTGGGACAGGGCTACGAGCAGTACTTC.

CDR3 in amino acids: CAITTSGGLKPGANVLTF. In nucleotides, the CDR3 is TGTGCCATTACGACTAGCGGGGGGTTGAAACCTGGGGCCAACGTCCTGACTTTC. The V and J genes are TRBV7-8 and TRBJ2-6; 13 positions agree with TRBD2. V lost 10 bases and J lost 2; bases outside the gene matches: 11. This CDR3 has 18 amino acids. Germline V gene lookup returns CDR1 SGHVS and CDR2 FQNEAQ.

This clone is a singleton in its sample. The CDR3 nucleotides are TGCAGCGCAGGGGGTAGCGGGGGGCTTCGGGCCAATGAGCAGTTCTTC. Translation: CSAGGSGGLRANEQFF. The chain carries TRBV29-1 and TRBJ2-1; 10 nucleotides line up with TRBD2. V was pared by 7 bases and J by 6 bases, with 15 bases of the junction left unmatched. The germline V gene has CDR1 SQVTM and CDR2 ANQGSEA. The CDR3 totals 16 residues.

CDR3 in DNA: TGCGCCAGCAGCCAAGTATTAGCGCTTGAGCAGTTCTTC. Translating it yields CASSQVLALEQFF. The gene calls are TRBV4-3 and TRBJ2-1, with D perhaps TRBD2 (5 bases). Germline V gene lookup returns CDR1 LGHNA and CDR2 YSLEER. CDR3 length equals 13 residues. With 1 base removed from V and 9 bases from J, the gap between germline ends came to 10 bases.